This TCR beta chain was recorded in a study of memory CD4+ T cells and cytomegalovirus serostatus (dated by TCRdb to the late 2010s). Regarding the study in general: A total of roughly 35 healthy Belgian adults, of whom 9 were CMV seropositive and about 25 were CMV seronegative, were included in the cohort. The study sequenced CD4+ memory TCRbeta repertoires of a Belgian cohort with known cytomegalovirus serostatus to replicate a published TCR-based CMV serostatus classifier. The investigation overall reported the following: The results were read as suggesting that the CMV-associated TCR signature is, for the most part, present in the CD4+ memory repertoire. For predicting CMV serostatus, the median bootstrapped AUC was roughly 0.95 using the original framework and about 0.9 using a US-trained random forest. Of fewer than 200 previously reported CMV-associated TCRbeta sequences, some 73 appeared in the CD4+ memory repertoires, each in one to five individuals. Unlike the original study, which covered naive and memory CD4+ and CD8+ populations, the Belgian study sequenced only CD4+CD45RO+ memory cells. The original-framework classifier achieved a median bootstrapped AUC of about 0.95 with a 95% CI of 0.76-1.00 on the Belgian cohort.

The Quick-DNA Microprep Kit was used to extract genomic DNA from the sorted cells. TCRbeta DNA was amplified with the immunoSEQ hsTCRbeta kit following the manufacturer's protocol. An Illumina MiSeq instrument was used to sequence the TCRbeta libraries. The published analysis was carried out like this. After out-of-frame sequences were removed, 2.4 million or so distinct TCRbeta sequences remained, averaging about 67,000 per individual. Each individual was scored by the count of around 160 previously reported CMV-associated TCRbeta sequences and the total productive distinct TCRbeta count. A beta-binomial model was reimplemented in Python, and random forests from scikit-learn, run with default parameters, were trained on data from the US cohort. Classifier performance on the Belgian cohort was summarized as median AUC with percentile confidence intervals over 10,000 bootstrap iterations. TCRdb's version of the immuneACCESS table is confined to in-frame rearrangements and falls short of the full clone set. An unresolved V gene accounts for under half of the shortfall where checked; the remainder is of unknown origin. The D gene and trimming were derived from the DNA, and the V and J assignments and clone size from that table. This sample lists roughly 54,000 clones; around 80% were detected once. Of the sample, roughly 1.7% falls within the top ten clones.

About this clone itself: The specificity of this receptor is unknown. Base qualities were left out, and no much larger clone turns up one base away.

Single viable CD3+CD4+CD8-CD45RO+ cells were sorted as memory CD4+ T cells on a FACSAria II. To determine CMV serostatus, a Roche Elecsys assay was used that detects serum IgG against CMV pp150, pp28, p38 and p52. After the samples were thawed, total CD4+ T cells were enriched through positive selection using CD4 magnetic microbeads. The samples came from a different study that was designed specifically to examine the CD4+ T cell memory repertoire. Following standard operating procedures, peripheral blood mononuclear cells were isolated and cryopreserved, while serum was kept at -80 degrees C. The staining used CD3-PerCP (BW264/56), CD4-APC (RPA-T4), CD45RO-PE (UCHT1) and CD8-Pacific Orange (3B5) antibodies, and Sytox blue was used to exclude non-viable cells. The CDR3 starts with the cysteine, ends with the phenylalanine, and has 21 residues. The entry retains the CDR3 DNA only, 63 bases that are in frame from base 1. Unmatched junction bases come to 20, with V trimmed by 3 bases and J by 1 base. The germline V gene gives CDR1 as SGHTA and CDR2 as FQGTGA.

Sequenced: memory CD4+ T cells from blood. The chain is made from TRBV7-3 and TRBJ2-7, with 11 central nucleotides matching TRBD2. This receptor was obtained from an adult in good health and CMV-seronegative. The CDR3 corresponds to CASSFEPPLIAGGEISYEQYF. At the DNA level, the sequence is TGTGCCAGCAGCTTTGAACCCCCACTGATAGCGGGGGGGGAAATATCCTACGAGCAGTACTTC.